These 28 T cell receptor beta chains share one sample of origin, sequenced in a study of T cell repertoires in cytomegalovirus infection. Each CDR3 protein is one row after TCRdb ran MiXCR on the reads. The sample includes approximately 350,000 distinct CDR3 sequences, nearly 35% seen only once; the top ten take 13%. Antigen specificity for these receptors is unknown. The sequencing used cultured PBMCs, collected from culture after CMV antigen stimulation. The receptors originated from a human donor in good health (CMV status not recorded). Some clones in this sample may be carry-over from other donors' samples.

The rearrangement joins TRBV10-3 to TRBJ2-1; no definite D call. The V gene's germline CDR1 is ENHRY and CDR2 SYGVKD. This CDR3 comprises 14 residues. The V gene lost 2 bases and the J gene lost 7 bases, with 12 bases spanning the gap. Here the CDR3 DNA reads TGTGCCATCAGTGAGGCCTCAAACCTGAATGAGCAGTTCTTC. Amino acid sequence: CAISEASNLNEQFF.

This clonotype was seen many times. V gene TRBV7-9 combines with J gene TRBJ1-4; 9 bases map to TRBD1. Trimming took 7 bases from V and 8 from J; bases not matched to a gene: 8. CDR1 and CDR2 from the germline V gene are SEHNR and FQNEAQ (reference sequence). The CDR3 is 14 residues long. As DNA, the CDR3 is TGTGCCAGCAATTGGGGGACAGGGCACGAAAAACTGTTTTTT. It is translated as CASNWGTGHEKLFF. The whole variable domain, remainder taken from reference TRBV7-9 and TRBJ1-4, is DTGVSQNPRHKITKRGQNVTFRCDPISEHNRLYWYRQTLGQGPEFLTYFQNEAQLEKSRLLSDRFSAERPKGSFSTLEIQRTEQGDSAMYLCASNWGTGHEKLFFGSGTQLSVL.

This clonotype has at least ten counts. The V gene is TRBV11-2, the J gene TRBJ2-3; D is unresolved. Germline CDR1 is SGHAT and CDR2 is FQNNGV. This CDR3 is 11 amino acids long. The V end was cut by 5 bases, the J end by 5 bases, with 5 bases between. The CDR3 bases are TGTGCCAGCAGCGTTCTAGATACGCAGTATTTT. Amino acids: CASSVLDTQYF.

This chain connects TRBV7-6 to TRBJ2-3; no reliable D call. CDR3 size: 15 residues. V was pared by 5 bases and J by 3 bases, with 15 bases between. From germline, CDR1 is SGHVS and CDR2 FNYEAQ. CDR3 sequence reads: CASSPPGFGTDTQYF. The CDR3 DNA reads as TGTGCCAGCAGCCCTCCTGGGTTCGGTACAGATACGCAGTATTTT.

This chain uses TRBV7-9 with TRBJ2-7; TRBD2 is a possible D gene (5 bases). The CDR3 is made up of 13 amino acids. The V gene lost 4 bases and the J gene lost 4 bases, with 11 bases spanning the gap. Germline V gene sequence: CDR1 SEHNR, CDR2 FQNEAQ (reference sequence). CDR3 nucleotide sequence: TGTGCCAGCAGCTCTCGGGGAGCGTACGAGCAGTACTTC. Translated: CASSSRGAYEQYF.

The rearrangement joins TRBV29-1 to TRBJ2-3; 7 bases align to TRBD1. The CDR3 totals 14 residues. The J segment lost 4 bases and the V segment lost 4 bases, leaving 8 bases of the junction unmatched. Germline lookup yields CDR1 SQVTM and CDR2 ANQGSEA. The CDR3 DNA is TGCAGCGTTGGTGCCAGGGGGAGCCCAGATACGCAGTATTTT. Its protein is CSVGARGSPDTQYF.

This clonotype was recorded once. V gene TRBV6-8 combines with J gene TRBJ2-3; D might be TRBD2 (5 bases). The length of the CDR3 is 16 residues. Germline CDR1 MNHGY, CDR2 SAAAGT. V was clipped by 0 bases and J by 1 base, with 11 bases between them. Written as DNA, the CDR3 is TGTGCCAGCAGTTACTCCCCTAGCACTCGCACAGATACGCAGTATTTT. Translation: CASSYSPSTRTDTQYF.

Comment on this clonotype: Since a much larger clone is just one base distant, this may be a read error. The chain links TRBV11-2 to TRBJ2-2; TRBD1 might be the D (6 bases). The CDR3 loop spans 14 amino acids. The V end lost 5 bases, the J end lost 2 bases, and 9 bases lay between the germline ends. Germline lookup yields CDR1 SGHAT and CDR2 FQNNGV. CDR3 DNA: TGTGCCAGCAGCCGGGGACAAAACACCGGGGAGCTGTTTTTT. Amino acids: CASSRGQNTGELFF.

The chain combines TRBV12-3 or TRBV12-4 with TRBJ2-1, with TRBD2 matching 12 bases. The length of the CDR3 is 16 residues. Trimming removed 4 bases from V and 2 bases from J; junction bases left unmatched: 3. CDR3 sequence: CASSSWTSGTYNEQFF. CDR3 nucleotides: TGTGCCAGCAGTTCCTGGACTAGCGGGACCTACAATGAGCAGTTCTTC.

This clonotype was detected a few times. This chain joins TRBV6-2 or TRBV6-3 and TRBJ1-3, with D tentatively TRBD1 (5 bases). The CDR3 length is 16 residues. The germline gives CDR1 MNHEY, CDR2 SVGEGT. The V and J ends lost 5 bases and 0 bases respectively, with 14 bases between them. CDR3 loop: CASSRRDVRSGNTIYF. CDR3 coding DNA: TGTGCCAGCAGTCGTCGGGACGTCCGCTCTGGAAACACCATATATTTT.

This clonotype was counted only a few times. The chain has TRBV7-2 and TRBJ2-3; 11 bases are shared with TRBD2. Germline values: CDR1 SGHTA, CDR2 FQGNSA. This CDR3 has 18 amino acids. V trimming: 1 base; J trimming: 3 bases; junction bases outside the gene matches: 9. The CDR3 DNA follows: TGTGCCAGCAGCTTAGTAGCGGGAGGGATCTTGGGGACAGATACGCAGTATTTT. This translates into CASSLVAGGILGTDTQYF.

The chain recombines TRBV12-3 or TRBV12-4 with TRBJ2-3; 9 positions agree with TRBD2. The trim removed 6 bases at V and 4 bases at J, leaving 11 bases unmatched. This CDR3 comprises 16 residues. CDR3 sequence reads: CASSQLAGAVADTQYF. The DNA for the CDR3 is TGTGCCAGCAGCCAATTAGCGGGAGCGGTCGCAGATACGCAGTATTTT.

This clonotype has at least ten counts. This rearrangement joins TRBV7-2 to TRBJ2-5, with TRBD2 matching over 12 bases. Germline V CDR1 and CDR2: SGHTA, FQGNSA. The CDR3 spans 14 residues. The J segment lost 4 bases and the V segment lost 5 bases, leaving 2 bases of the junction unmatched. DNA for the CDR3: TGTGCCAGCAGCCCGGGACTAGCGGGAGAGACCCAGTACTTC. It encodes CASSPGLAGETQYF.

This clonotype showed up just a few times. V is TRBV6-2 or TRBV6-3 and J is TRBJ2-1; 11 nucleotides line up with TRBD2. Trimming at V came to 2 bases and at J to 1 base, leaving 10 bases not matched to a gene. Germline V lookup: CDR1 MNHEY, CDR2 SVGEGT. The CDR3 totals 19 residues. The CDR3 here is CASSYPLAGEQTSYNEQFF. The CDR3 coding sequence is TGTGCCAGCAGTTACCCACTAGCGGGAGAACAAACTTCCTACAATGAGCAGTTCTTC.

The chain links TRBV28 to TRBJ2-7, with TRBD1 matching 7 bases. Losses at the gene ends were 6 bases for V and 0 bases for J; bases not matched to a gene: 5. Germline V lookup: CDR1 MDHEN, CDR2 SYDVKM. The CDR3 runs 14 residues. CDR3 amino acids: CASRPTGASYEQYF. The CDR3 coding sequence is TGTGCCAGCAGGCCAACAGGGGCCTCCTACGAGCAGTACTTC.

The sample holds a few counts of this clonotype. The chain recombines TRBV3-1 with TRBJ1-1, with unresolved D. The CDR3 runs 12 residues. The germline V and J ends were trimmed by 2 bases and 4 bases, with 5 bases remaining between them. CDR1 and CDR2 from the germline V gene are LGHDT and YNNKEL (reference sequence). CDR3 protein: CASSQSVTEAFF. The DNA for the CDR3 is TGTGCCAGCAGCCAAAGTGTCACTGAAGCTTTCTTT. The entire variable domain, with the rest obtained from reference TRBV3-1 and TRBJ1-1, is as follows: DTAVSQTPKYLVTQMGNDKSIKCEQNLGHDTMYWYKQDSKKFLKIMFSYNNKELIINETVPNRFSPKSPDKAHLNLHINSLELGDSAVYFCASSQSVTEAFFGQGTRLTVV.

The rearrangement links TRBV20-1 to TRBJ1-5; D is undetermined. With 2 bases removed from V and 0 bases from J, the gap between germline ends came to 8 bases. CDR3 length equals 14 residues. CDR1 and CDR2 from the germline V gene are DFQATT and SNEGSKA (reference sequence). DNA of the CDR3: TGCAGTGCTAGATTAGACTATAGCAATCAGCCCCAGCATTTT. Encoded protein: CSARLDYSNQPQHF.

This clonotype occurred a few times. The chain links TRBV12-3 or TRBV12-4 to TRBJ1-1; TRBD1 might be the D (5 bases). The CDR3 runs to 13 residues. Trimming stripped 2 bases from V and 3 bases from J, with 7 bases between. The CDR3 reads CASSLQGYTEAFF. The CDR3 region has the DNA TGTGCCAGCAGTTTACAGGGCTACACTGAAGCTTTCTTT.

This clonotype was found once. One end of the junction fails to match germline, which may point to a read error. This rearrangement joins TRBV5-3 to TRBJ2-3; D might be TRBD2 (5 bases). TRBV5-3 is noted as an ORF with a role that remains uncertain. This CDR3 contains 12 residues. In nucleotides, the CDR3 is TGTGCCAGCAGCTTTGGCAGCGGTACGCAGTATTTT. It translates to CASSFGSGTQYF.

The genes are TRBV7-2 and TRBJ1-1; 7 nucleotides match TRBD1. The CDR3 totals 15 residues. Germline CDR1 reads SGHTA; CDR2 reads FQGNSA. After removal of 4 bases from V and 4 bases from J, the junction contained 9 bases not matched to a gene. CDR3: CASSSQPGGLTEAFF. In DNA form, the CDR3 reads TGTGCCAGCAGCTCTCAGCCAGGGGGACTCACTGAAGCTTTCTTT.

The sample holds a few counts of this clonotype. The rearrangement joins TRBV6-1 to TRBJ2-7; D tentatively fits TRBD1 or TRBD2 (5 bases each). CDR1 is MNHNS, CDR2 SASEGT, per germline. The CDR3 sequence is 13 residues long. V shed 9 bases and J shed 5 bases, with 17 bases lying between them. The CDR3 loop reads CASGGIISNEQYV. CDR3 nucleotides: TGTGCCAGTGGGGGAATAATAAGTAACGAGCAGTACGTC.

This chain links TRBV12-3 or TRBV12-4 with TRBJ2-7; D uncertain. Trimming removed 1 base at V and 0 bases at J, with 7 bases between. This CDR3 is 14 amino acids long. The DNA of the CDR3 is TGTGCCAGCAGTTTAGGTGAGACCTCCTACGAGCAGTACGTC. Translated: CASSLGETSYEQYV.

The rearrangement uses TRBV12-3 or TRBV12-4 and TRBJ2-1, with D perhaps matching TRBD2 (6 bases). There are 20 residues in the CDR3. Between the trimmed V and J ends, which lost 6 bases and 1 base, there was a span of 28 bases. This CDR3 is CASSAPGTSTAVRSYNEQFF. As DNA, the CDR3 is TGTGCCAGCAGCGCACCTGGGACTTCAACCGCTGTCAGGTCCTACAATGAGCAGTTCTTC.

The chain is built from TRBV5-1 and TRBJ2-5; 13 bases fit TRBD2. Trimming took 3 bases from V and 3 from J; bases not matched to a gene: 14. CDR1 is SGHRS and CDR2 is YFSETQ in the germline V gene. This CDR3 has 19 amino acids. Here the CDR3 reads CASSSTGGFGLAGEETQYF. CDR3 sequence (DNA): TGCGCCAGCAGCTCGACAGGGGGCTTTGGACTAGCGGGAGAAGAGACCCAGTACTTC.

This clonotype showed up just once. The chain carries TRBV19 and TRBJ2-5; 9 positions match TRBD2. CDR1 and CDR2 (germline): LNHDA, SQIVND (reference sequence). This CDR3 is 15 amino acids long. V lost 3 bases and J lost 5; bases outside the gene matches: 7. The DNA for the CDR3 is TGTGCCAGTAGTATTTTAGCGGGAGCGGTGGAGACCCAGTACTTC. Protein product: CASSILAGAVETQYF.

This clonotype was recorded many times. V and J are TRBV7-2 and TRBJ1-6; no clear D gene. V lost 5 bases to trimming and J lost 7 bases, with 12 bases between them. The CDR3 sequence is 14 residues long. CDR1 is SGHTA, CDR2 FQGNSA, per germline. The CDR3 protein is CASSPQAGNSPLHF. In DNA, the CDR3 is TGTGCCAGCAGCCCCCAGGCGGGAAATTCACCCCTCCACTTT.

This clonotype was recorded a few times. The chain has TRBV28 and TRBJ1-5; TRBD1 matches 7 bases. The CDR3 loop spans 15 amino acids. Trimming cost V 5 bases and J 3 bases; bases outside gene matches: 7. The V gene's germline CDR1 is MDHEN and CDR2 SYDVKM. The CDR3 DNA is TGTGCCAGCAGTGTAGGGACAGAGAACAATCAGCCCCAGCATTTT. As protein: CASSVGTENNQPQHF.

This chain joins TRBV4-3 and TRBJ1-4; no firm D call. This CDR3 has 16 residues. Deletions cut 1 base from V and 0 bases from J, with 9 bases between. Germline V gene lookup returns CDR1 LGHNA and CDR2 YSLEER. CDR3 DNA: TGCGCCAGCAGCCAAGGGGCCGTTGCAACTAATGAAAAACTGTTTTTT. Protein product: CASSQGAVATNEKLFF.